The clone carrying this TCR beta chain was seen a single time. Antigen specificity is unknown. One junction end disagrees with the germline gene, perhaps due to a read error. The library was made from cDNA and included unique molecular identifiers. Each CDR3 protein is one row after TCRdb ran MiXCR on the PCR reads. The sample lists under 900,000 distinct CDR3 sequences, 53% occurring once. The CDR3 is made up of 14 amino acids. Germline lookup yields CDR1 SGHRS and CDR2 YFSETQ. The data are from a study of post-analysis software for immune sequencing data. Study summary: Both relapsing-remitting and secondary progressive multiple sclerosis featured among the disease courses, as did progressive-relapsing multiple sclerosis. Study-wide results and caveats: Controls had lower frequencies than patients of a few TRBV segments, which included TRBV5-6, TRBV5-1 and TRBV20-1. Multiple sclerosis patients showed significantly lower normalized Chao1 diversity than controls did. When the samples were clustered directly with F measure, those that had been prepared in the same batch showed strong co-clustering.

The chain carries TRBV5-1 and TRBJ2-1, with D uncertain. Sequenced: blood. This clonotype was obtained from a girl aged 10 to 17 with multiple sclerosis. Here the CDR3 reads CASSLRETYNEQFF. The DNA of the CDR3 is TGCGCCAGCAGCTTAAGGGAAACCTACAATGAGCAGTTCTTT. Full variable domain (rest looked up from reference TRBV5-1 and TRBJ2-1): KAGVTQTPRYLIKTRGQQVTLSCSPISGHRSVSWYQQTPGQGLQFLFEYFSETQRNKGNFPGRFSGRQFSNSRSEMNVSTLELGDSALYLCASSLRETYNEQFFGPGTRLTVL.